This T cell receptor (beta chain) was documented in a study of cytomegalovirus exposure and HLA in healthy donors. Overall study findings and caveats: The authors assumed roughly uniform sequencing depth across donors for presence/absence analyses.

This clone was seen ten or more times. Antigen specificity is unknown. 13 Jbeta primers and 60 Vbeta primers were used for the PCR. This table comes from immunoSEQ multiplex PCR, and its TCRdb copy is limited to in-frame clones, with some not included. The sample records 80,000 to 100,000 clones, approximately 69% being singletons. This TCR came from a female donor in good health and CMV-seronegative. The sequenced sample consisted of PBMCs.

The CDR3 sequence is CASSLRQDTEAFF. For the CDR3, the DNA is TGTGCCAGCAGCTTGAGGCAGGACACTGAAGCTTTCTTT. This rearrangement joins TRBV5-6 to TRBJ1-1, with D uncertain. This CDR3 is built from 13 residues. The ends were cut back, 1 base at V and 3 bases at J, with 7 bases in the middle. The germline V gene has CDR1 SGHDT and CDR2 YYEEEE.